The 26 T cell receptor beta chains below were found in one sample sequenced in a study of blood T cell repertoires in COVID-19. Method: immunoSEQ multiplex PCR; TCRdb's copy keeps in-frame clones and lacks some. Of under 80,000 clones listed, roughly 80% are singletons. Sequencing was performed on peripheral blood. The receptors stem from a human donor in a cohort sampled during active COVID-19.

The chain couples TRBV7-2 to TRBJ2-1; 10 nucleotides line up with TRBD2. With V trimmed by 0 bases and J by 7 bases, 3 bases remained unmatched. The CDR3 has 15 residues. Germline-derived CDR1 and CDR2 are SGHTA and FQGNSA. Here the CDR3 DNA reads TGTGCCAGCAGCTTAGCAGCGGGGGGGCCTAATGAGCAGTTCTTC. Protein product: CASSLAAGGPNEQFF. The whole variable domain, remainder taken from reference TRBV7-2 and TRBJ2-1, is GAGVSQSPSNKVTEKGKDVELRCDPISGHTALYWYRQSLGQGLEFLIYFQGNSAPDKSGLPSDRFSAERTGGSVSTLTIQRTQQEDSAVYLCASSLAAGGPNEQFFGPGTRLTVL.

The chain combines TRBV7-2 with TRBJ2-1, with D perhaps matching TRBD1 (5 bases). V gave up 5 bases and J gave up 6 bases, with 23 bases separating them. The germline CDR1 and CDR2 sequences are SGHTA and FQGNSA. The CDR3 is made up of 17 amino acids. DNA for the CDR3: TGTGCCAGCAGCCCCACTTCAAGTAGCTGGGGCGGCAATGAGCAGTTCTTC. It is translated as CASSPTSSSWGGNEQFF.

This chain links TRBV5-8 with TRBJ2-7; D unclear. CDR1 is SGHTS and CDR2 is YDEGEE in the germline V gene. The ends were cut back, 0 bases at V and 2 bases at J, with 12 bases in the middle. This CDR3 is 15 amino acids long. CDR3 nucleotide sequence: TGTGCCAGCAGCTTGGAACCAGTGATTACCTACGAGCAGTACGTC. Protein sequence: CASSLEPVITYEQYV.

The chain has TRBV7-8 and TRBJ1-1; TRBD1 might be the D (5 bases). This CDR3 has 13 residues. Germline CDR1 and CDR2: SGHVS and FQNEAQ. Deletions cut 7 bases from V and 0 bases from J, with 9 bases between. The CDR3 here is CASIGHLNTEAFF. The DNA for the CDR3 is TGTGCCAGCATCGGACACCTGAACACTGAAGCTTTCTTT.

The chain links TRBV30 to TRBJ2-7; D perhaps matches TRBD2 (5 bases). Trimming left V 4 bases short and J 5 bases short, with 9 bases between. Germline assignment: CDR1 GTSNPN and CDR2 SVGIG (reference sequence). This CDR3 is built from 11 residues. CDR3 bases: TGTGCCTGGACCGAGGGCCACGAGCAGTACTTC. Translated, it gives CAWTEGHEQYF.

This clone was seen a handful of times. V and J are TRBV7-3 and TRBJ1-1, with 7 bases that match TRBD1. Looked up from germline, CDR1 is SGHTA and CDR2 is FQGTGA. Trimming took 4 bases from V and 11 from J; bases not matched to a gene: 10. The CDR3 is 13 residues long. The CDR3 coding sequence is TGTGCCAGCAGCTCGTTCCGACAGGGACCGGCTTTCTTT. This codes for CASSSFRQGPAFF.

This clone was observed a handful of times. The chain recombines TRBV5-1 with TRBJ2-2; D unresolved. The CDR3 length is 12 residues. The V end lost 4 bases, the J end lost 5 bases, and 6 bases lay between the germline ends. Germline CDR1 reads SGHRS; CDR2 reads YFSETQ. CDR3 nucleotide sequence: TGCGCCAGCAGCCTGGCTACCGGGGAGCTGTTTTTT. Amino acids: CASSLATGELFF.

CDR3 amino acids: CATRDSQTPADTQYF. The CDR3 DNA sequence: TGTGCCACCCGGGACTCCCAGACCCCAGCAGATACGCAGTATTTT. V gene TRBV6-5 combines with J gene TRBJ2-3; D is possibly TRBD2 (6 bases). The CDR3 runs to 15 residues. V dropped 10 bases and J dropped 4 bases, with 21 bases sitting between them. CDR1 is MNHEY and CDR2 is SVGAGI in the germline V gene.

CDR3 bases: TGTGCCAGCAGCGTAGATCAGACTAACTATGGCTACACCTTC. Translation gives CASSVDQTNYGYTF. This sequence joins TRBV9 and TRBJ1-2; D not certain. CDR1 is SGDLS and CDR2 is YYNGEE in the germline V gene. V lost 0 bases, J lost 0 bases, and 6 bases lay in between. The CDR3 extends over 14 amino acids.

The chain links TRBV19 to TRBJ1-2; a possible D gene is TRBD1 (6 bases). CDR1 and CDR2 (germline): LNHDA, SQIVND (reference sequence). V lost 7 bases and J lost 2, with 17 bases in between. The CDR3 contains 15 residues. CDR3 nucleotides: TGTGCCAGTACCATCCGCCAGACAGGAAACTATGGCTACACCTTC. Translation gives CASTIRQTGNYGYTF.

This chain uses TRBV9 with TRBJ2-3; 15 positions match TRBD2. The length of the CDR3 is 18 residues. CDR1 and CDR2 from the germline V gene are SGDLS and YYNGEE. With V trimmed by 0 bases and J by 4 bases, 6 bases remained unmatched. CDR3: CASSVGGLAGGRADTQYF. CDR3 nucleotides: TGTGCCAGCAGCGTAGGCGGACTAGCGGGGGGGCGAGCAGATACGCAGTATTTT.

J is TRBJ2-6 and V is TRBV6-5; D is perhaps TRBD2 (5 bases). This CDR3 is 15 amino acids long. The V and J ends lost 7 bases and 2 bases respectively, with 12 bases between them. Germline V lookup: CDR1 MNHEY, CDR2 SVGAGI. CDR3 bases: TGTGCCAGCAACCAAGGAGGAGCTGGGGCCAACGTCCTGACTTTC. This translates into CASNQGGAGANVLTF.

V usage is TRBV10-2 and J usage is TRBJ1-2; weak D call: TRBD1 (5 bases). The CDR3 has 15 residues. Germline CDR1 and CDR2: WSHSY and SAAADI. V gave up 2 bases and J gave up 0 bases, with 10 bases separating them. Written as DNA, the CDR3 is TGCGCCAGCAGTGAGGGCAGGGCCGCTAACTATGGCTACACCTTC. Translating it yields CASSEGRAANYGYTF.

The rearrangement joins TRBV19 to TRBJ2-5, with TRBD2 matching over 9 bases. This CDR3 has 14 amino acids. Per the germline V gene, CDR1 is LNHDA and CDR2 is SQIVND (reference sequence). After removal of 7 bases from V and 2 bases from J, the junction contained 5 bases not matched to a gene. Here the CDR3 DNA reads TGTGCCAGTAAGGCGGGGGGGAGTCAAGAGACCCAGTACTTC. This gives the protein CASKAGGSQETQYF.

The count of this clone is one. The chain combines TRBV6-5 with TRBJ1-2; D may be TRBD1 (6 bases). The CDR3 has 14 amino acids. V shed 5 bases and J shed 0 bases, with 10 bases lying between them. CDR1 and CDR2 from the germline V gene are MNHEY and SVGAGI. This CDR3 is CASSRDNANYGYTF. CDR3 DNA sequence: TGTGCCAGCAGTCGGGACAATGCTAACTATGGCTACACCTTC.

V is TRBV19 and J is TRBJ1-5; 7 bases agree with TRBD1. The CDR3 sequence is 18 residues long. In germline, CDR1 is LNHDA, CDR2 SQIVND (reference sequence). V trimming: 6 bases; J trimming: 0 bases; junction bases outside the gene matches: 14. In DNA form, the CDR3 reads TGTGCCAGTAGGAGACAGGGAAGCGATCCTTATAGCAATCAGCCCCAGCATTTT. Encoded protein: CASRRQGSDPYSNQPQHF. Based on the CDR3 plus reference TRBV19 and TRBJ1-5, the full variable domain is DGGITQSPKYLFRKEGQNVTLSCEQNLNHDAMYWYRQDPGQGLRLIYYSQIVNDFQKGDIAEGYSVSREKKESFPLTVTSAQKNPTAFYLCASRRQGSDPYSNQPQHFGDGTRLSIL.

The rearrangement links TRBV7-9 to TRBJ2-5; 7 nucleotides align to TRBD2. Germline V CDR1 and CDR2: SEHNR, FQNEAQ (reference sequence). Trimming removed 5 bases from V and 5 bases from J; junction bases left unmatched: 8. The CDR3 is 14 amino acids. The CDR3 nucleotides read TGTGCCAGCAGCCCAAATAGCGGGCGGGAGACCCAGTACTTC. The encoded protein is CASSPNSGRETQYF.

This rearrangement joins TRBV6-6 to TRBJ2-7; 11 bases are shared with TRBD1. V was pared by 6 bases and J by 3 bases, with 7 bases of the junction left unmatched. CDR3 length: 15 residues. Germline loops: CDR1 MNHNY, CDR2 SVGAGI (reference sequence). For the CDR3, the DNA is TGTGCCAGCAGCGTCCCGGACAGGGGGCGCTACGAGCAGTACTTC. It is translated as CASSVPDRGRYEQYF.

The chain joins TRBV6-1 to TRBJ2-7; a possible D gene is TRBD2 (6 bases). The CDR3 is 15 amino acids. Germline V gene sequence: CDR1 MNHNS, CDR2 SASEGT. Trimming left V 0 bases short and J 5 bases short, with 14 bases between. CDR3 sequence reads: CASSEAGTAWDEQYV. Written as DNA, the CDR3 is TGTGCCAGCAGTGAAGCAGGGACTGCCTGGGACGAGCAGTACGTC.

The CDR3 nucleotides are TGTGCCAGCAGCTTAGTACAGCAGATGGGCGAGCAGTACGTC. This codes for CASSLVQQMGEQYV. The chain joins TRBV7-3 to TRBJ2-7; no firm D call. The CDR3 totals 14 residues. Looked up from germline, CDR1 is SGHTA and CDR2 is FQGTGA. V lost 2 bases and J lost 6, with 14 bases in between.

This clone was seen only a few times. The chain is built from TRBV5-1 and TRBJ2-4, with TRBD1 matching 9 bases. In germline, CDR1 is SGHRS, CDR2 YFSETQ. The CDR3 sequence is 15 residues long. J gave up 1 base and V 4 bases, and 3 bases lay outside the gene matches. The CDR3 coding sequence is TGCGCCAGCAGCGGAGGACAGGGGGCCAAAAACATTCAGTACTTC. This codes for CASSGGQGAKNIQYF.

The CDR3 sequence is CASSLGLTSGGAPDTQYF. The CDR3 coding sequence is TGTGCCAGCAGCTTAGGCCTGACTAGCGGGGGGGCGCCAGATACGCAGTATTTT. The V and J genes are TRBV11-2 and TRBJ2-3, with 14 bases identical to TRBD2. Per germline, CDR1 SGHAT and CDR2 FQNNGV. V dropped 1 base and J dropped 4; count of bases not matched to a gene: 7. The CDR3 is made up of 18 amino acids. Based on the CDR3 plus reference TRBV11-2 and TRBJ2-3, the full variable domain is EAGVAQSPRYKIIEKRQSVAFWCNPISGHATLYWYQQILGQGPKLLIQFQNNGVVDDSQLPKDRFSAERLKGVDSTLKIQPAKLEDSAVYLCASSLGLTSGGAPDTQYFGPGTRLTVL.

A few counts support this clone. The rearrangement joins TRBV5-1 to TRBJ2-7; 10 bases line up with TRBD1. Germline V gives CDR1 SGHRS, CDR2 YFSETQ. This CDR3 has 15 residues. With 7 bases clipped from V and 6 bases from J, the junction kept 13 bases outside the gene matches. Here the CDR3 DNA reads TGCGCCAGCCAAGGTGGGGGACAGGGGTCTCGCGAGCAGTACTTC. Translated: CASQGGGQGSREQYF. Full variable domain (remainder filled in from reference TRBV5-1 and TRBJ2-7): KAGVTQTPRYLIKTRGQQVTLSCSPISGHRSVSWYQQTPGQGLQFLFEYFSETQRNKGNFPGRFSGRQFSNSRSEMNVSTLELGDSALYLCASQGGGQGSREQYFGPGTRLTVT.

DNA of the CDR3: TGTGCCAGCAGCGGGACAGGGGACGGCACAGATACGCAGTATTTT. Its protein product is CASSGTGDGTDTQYF. The chain has TRBV11-3 and TRBJ2-3; 10 bases map to TRBD1. V shed 5 bases and J 1 base; nucleotides not matched to a gene: 3. Germline CDR1 and CDR2: SGHNT and YENEEA. CDR3 size: 15 residues.

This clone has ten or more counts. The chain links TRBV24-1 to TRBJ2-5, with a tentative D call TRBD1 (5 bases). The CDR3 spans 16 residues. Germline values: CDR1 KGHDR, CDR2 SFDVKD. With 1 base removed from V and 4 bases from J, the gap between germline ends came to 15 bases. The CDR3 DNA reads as TGTGCCACCAGTGATTTACCCAGGGCTGGCCGAGAGACCCAGTACTTC. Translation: CATSDLPRAGRETQYF.

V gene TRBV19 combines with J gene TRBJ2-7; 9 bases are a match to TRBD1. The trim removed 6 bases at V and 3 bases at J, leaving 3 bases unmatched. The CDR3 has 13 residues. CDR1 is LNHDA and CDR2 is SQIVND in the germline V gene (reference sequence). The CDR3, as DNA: TGTGCCAGTAGAAGGACAGGGGACTACGAGCAGTACGTC. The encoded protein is CASRRTGDYEQYV.